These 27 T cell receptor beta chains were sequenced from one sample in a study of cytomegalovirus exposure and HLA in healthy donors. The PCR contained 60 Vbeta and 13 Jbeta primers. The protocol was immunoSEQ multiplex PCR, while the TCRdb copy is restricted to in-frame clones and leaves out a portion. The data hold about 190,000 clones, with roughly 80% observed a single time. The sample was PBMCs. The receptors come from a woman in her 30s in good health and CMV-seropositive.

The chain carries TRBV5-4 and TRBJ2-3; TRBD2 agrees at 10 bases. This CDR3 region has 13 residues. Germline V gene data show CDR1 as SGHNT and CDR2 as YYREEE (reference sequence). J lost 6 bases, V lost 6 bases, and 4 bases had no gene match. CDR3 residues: CASIGTSEDTQYF. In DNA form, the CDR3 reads TGTGCCAGCATCGGGACTAGCGAGGATACGCAGTATTTT. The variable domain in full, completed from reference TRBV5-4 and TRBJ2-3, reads ETGVTQSPTHLIKTRGQQVTLRCSSQSGHNTVSWYQQALGQGPQFIFQYYREEENGRGNFPPRFSGLQFPNYSSELNVNALELDDSALYLCASIGTSEDTQYFGPGTRLTVL.

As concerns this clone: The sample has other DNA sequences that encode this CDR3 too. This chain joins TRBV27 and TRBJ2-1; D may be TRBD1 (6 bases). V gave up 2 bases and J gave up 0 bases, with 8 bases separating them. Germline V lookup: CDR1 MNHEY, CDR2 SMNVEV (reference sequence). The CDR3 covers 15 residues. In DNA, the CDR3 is TGTGCCAGCAGTTTAACAGGGAGCTCCTACAATGAGCAGTTCTTC. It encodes CASSLTGSSYNEQFF.

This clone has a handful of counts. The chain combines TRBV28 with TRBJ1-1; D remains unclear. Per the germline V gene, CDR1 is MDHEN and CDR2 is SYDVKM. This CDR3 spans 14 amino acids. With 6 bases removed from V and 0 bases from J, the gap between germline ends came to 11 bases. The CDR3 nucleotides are TGTGCCAGCAGCCAAGACACCCTGAACACTGAAGCTTTCTTT. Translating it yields CASSQDTLNTEAFF.

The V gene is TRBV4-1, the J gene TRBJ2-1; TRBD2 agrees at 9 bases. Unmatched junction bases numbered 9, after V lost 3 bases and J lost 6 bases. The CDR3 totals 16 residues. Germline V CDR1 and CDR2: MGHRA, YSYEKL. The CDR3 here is CASSQPSGKIGNEQFF. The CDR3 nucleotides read TGCGCCAGCAGCCAGCCTAGCGGGAAGATAGGCAATGAGCAGTTCTTC.

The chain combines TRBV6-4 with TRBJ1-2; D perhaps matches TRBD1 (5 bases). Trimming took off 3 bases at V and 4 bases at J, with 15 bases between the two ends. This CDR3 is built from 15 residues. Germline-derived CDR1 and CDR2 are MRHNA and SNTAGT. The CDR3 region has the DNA TGTGCCAGCAGTGAGTTACCGGGACTGACCTATGGCTACACCTTC. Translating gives CASSELPGLTYGYTF.

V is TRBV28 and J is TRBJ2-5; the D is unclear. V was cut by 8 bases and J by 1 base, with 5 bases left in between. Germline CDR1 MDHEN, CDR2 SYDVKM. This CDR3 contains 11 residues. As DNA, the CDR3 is TGTGCCAGCGGCAGCCAAGAGACCCAGTACTTC. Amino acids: CASGSQETQYF.

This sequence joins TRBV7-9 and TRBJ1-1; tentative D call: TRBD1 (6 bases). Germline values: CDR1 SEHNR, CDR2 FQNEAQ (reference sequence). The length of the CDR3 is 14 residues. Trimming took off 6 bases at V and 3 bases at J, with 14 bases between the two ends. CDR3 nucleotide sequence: TGTGCCAGCAGGGGAGGGGGGGAGGACACTGAAGCTTTCTTT. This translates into CASRGGGEDTEAFF.

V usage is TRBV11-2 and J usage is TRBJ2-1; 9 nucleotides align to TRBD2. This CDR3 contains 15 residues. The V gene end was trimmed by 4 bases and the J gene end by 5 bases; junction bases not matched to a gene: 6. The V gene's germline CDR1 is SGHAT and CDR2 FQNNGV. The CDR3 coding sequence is TGTGCCAGCAGCTCTAGCGGGGCGACCAACAATGAGCAGTTCTTC. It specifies CASSSSGATNNEQFF.

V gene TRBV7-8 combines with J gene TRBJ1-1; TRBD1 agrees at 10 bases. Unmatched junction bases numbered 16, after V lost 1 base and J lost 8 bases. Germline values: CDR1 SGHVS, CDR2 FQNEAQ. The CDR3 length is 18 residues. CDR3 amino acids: CASSLEGTGDNLTPEAFF. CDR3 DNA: TGTGCCAGCAGCTTAGAAGGGACAGGGGACAATCTTACACCGGAAGCTTTCTTT.

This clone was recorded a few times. The CDR3 sequence is CASSKIVSYGYTF. CDR3 sequence (DNA): TGTGCCAGTAGCAAGATAGTGAGCTATGGCTACACCTTC. The V gene is TRBV19, the J gene TRBJ1-2; no definite D call. There are 13 residues in the CDR3. V was cut by 6 bases and J by 4 bases, with 12 bases left in between. CDR1 is LNHDA and CDR2 is SQIVND in the germline V gene (reference sequence).

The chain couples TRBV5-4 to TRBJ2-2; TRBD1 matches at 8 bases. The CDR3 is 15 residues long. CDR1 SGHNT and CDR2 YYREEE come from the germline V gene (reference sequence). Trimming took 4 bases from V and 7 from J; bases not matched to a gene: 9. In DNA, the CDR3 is TGTGCCAGCAGCCCCCGACAGGGGATGGACGGGGAGCTGTTTTTT. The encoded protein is CASSPRQGMDGELFF. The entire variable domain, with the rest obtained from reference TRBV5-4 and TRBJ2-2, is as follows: ETGVTQSPTHLIKTRGQQVTLRCSSQSGHNTVSWYQQALGQGPQFIFQYYREEENGRGNFPPRFSGLQFPNYSSELNVNALELDDSALYLCASSPRQGMDGELFFGEGSRLTVL.

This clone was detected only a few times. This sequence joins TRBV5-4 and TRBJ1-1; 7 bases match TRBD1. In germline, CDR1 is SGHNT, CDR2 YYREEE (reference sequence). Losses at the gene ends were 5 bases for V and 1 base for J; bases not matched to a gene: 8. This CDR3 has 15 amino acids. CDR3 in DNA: TGTGCCAGCAGGGTCACGACAGGGAGGAACACTGAAGCTTTCTTT. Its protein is CASRVTTGRNTEAFF.

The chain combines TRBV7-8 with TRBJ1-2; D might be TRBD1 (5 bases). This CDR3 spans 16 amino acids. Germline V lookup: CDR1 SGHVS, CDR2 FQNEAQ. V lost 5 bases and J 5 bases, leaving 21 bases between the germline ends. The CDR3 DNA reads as TGTGCCAGCAGCCCATTCGAGACAGAAGTCGGGTATGGCTACACCTTC. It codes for CASSPFETEVGYGYTF.

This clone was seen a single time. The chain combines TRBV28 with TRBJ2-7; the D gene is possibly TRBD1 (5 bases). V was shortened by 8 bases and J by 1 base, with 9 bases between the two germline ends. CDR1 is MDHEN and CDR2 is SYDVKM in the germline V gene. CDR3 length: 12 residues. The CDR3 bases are TGTGCCAGCGCGGCAGGGTCCTACGAGCAGTACTTC. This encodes CASAAGSYEQYF.

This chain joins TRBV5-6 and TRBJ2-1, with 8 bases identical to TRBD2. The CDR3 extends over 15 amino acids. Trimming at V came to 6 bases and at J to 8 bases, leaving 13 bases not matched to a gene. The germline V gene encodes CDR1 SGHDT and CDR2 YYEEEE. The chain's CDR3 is CASISGTRGWDEQFF. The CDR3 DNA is TGTGCCAGCATCTCCGGGACTAGAGGTTGGGATGAGCAGTTCTTC.

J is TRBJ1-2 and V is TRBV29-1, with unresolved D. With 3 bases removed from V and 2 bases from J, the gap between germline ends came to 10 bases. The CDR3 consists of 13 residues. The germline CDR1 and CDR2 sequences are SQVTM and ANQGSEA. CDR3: CSVDGPGNYGYTF. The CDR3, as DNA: TGCAGCGTTGACGGGCCGGGGAACTATGGCTACACCTTC.

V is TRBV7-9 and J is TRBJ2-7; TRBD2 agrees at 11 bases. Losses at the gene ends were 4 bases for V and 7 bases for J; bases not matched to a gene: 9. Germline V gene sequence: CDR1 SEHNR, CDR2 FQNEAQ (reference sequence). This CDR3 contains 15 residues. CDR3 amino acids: CASSSQTSGVREQYF. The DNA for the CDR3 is TGTGCCAGCAGCTCCCAGACTAGCGGGGTGCGGGAGCAGTACTTC.

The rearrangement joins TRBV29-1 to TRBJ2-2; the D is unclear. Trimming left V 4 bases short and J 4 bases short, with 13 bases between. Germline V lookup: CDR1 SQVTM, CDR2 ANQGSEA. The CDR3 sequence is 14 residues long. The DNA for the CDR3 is TGCAGCGTTGCTTCCAAAATCGGCACCGGGGAGCTGTTTTTT. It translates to CSVASKIGTGELFF.

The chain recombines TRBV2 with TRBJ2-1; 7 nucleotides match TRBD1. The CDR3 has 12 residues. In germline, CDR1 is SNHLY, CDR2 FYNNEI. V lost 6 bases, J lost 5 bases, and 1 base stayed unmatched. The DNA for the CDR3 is TGTGCCAGCAGGGGACAGAACAATGAGCAGTTCTTC. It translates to CASRGQNNEQFF. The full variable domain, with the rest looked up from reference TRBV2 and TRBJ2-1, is EPEVTQTPSHQVTQMGQEVILRCVPISNHLYFYWYRQILGQKVEFLVSFYNNEISEKSEIFDDQFSVERPDGSNFTLKIRSTKLEDSAMYFCASRGQNNEQFFGPGTRLTVL.

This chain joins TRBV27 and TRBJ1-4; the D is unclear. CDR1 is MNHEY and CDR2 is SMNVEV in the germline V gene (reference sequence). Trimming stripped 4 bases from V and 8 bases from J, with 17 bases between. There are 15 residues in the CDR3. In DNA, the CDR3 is TGTGCCAGCAGTTCGGGGTACGGGTTGAGCGAAAAACTGTTTTTT. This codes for CASSSGYGLSEKLFF.

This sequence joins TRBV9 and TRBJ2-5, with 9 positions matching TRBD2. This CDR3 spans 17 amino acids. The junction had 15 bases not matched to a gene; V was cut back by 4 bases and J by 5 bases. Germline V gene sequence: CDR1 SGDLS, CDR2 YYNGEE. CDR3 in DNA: TGTGCCAGCAGCTTCTACAGTGGTAGCGGGAGTTGGGAGACCCAGTACTTC. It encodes CASSFYSGSGSWETQYF.

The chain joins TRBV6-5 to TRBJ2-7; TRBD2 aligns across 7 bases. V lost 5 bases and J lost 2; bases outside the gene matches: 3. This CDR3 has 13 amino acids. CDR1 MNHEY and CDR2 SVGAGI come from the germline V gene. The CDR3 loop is CASSGGLAYEQYF. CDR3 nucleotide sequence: TGTGCCAGCAGTGGTGGACTAGCCTACGAGCAGTACTTC.

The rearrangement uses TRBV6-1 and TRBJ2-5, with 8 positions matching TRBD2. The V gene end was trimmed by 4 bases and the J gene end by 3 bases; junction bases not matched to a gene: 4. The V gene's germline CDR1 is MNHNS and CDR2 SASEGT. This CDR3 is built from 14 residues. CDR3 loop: CASSGGLVKETQYF. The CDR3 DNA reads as TGTGCCAGCAGTGGGGGACTAGTCAAAGAGACCCAGTACTTC.

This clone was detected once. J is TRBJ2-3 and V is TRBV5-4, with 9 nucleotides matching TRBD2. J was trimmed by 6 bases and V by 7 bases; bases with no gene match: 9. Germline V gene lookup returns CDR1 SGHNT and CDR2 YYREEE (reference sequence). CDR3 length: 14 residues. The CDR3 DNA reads TGTGCCAGCGGGGGTAGCGGGAGCTCGGATACGCAGTATTTT. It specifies CASGGSGSSDTQYF.

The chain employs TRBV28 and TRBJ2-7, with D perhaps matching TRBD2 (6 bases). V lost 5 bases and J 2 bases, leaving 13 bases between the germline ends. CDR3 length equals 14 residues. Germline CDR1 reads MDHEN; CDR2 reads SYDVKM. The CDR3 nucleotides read TGTGCCAGCAGTCTGGGACTCCGGACCTACGAGCAGTACTTC. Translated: CASSLGLRTYEQYF.

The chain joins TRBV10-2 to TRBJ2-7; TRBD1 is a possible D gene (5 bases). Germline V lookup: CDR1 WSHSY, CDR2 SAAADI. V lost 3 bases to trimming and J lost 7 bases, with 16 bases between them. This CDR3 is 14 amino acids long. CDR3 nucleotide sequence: TGCGCCAGCAGTGATGAAATAGGGGTGGCTGAGCAGTACTTC. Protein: CASSDEIGVAEQYF.

The CDR3 region has the DNA TGTGCCAGCAGCTCCTCGGGACAGGGTTACGAGCAGTACTTC. Encoded protein: CASSSSGQGYEQYF. The chain links TRBV11-2 to TRBJ2-7; 9 bases map to TRBD1. The V and J ends lost 4 bases and 4 bases, in that order; junction bases with no gene match: 5. The CDR3 sequence is 14 residues long. CDR1 SGHAT and CDR2 FQNNGV come from the germline V gene.